Sequencing of this TCR beta chain was carried out in a study of blood T cell repertoires in COVID-19. Germline V CDR1 and CDR2: LNHDA, SQIVND (reference sequence). Trimming pared 4 bases from V and 1 base from J, leaving 16 bases between. The CDR3 contains 17 residues. Source study methods: From reference gene primer amplification, estimates of nucleated cell counts were derived. Libraries were prepared by immunoSEQ multiplex PCR; TCRdb keeps only in-frame clonotypes and omits some of them. The DNA was the basis for D and trimming; V, J and clone size are from that table. The data contain fewer than 300,000 clones, 75% to 95% of them seen just once; the ten biggest clones take up 1.1%. In terms of age and location, participants ranged from roughly 18 to 89 years and lived in under 30 US areas.

The V call is TRBV19, the J call TRBJ2-2, with D maybe TRBD2 (6 bases). What was sequenced was PBMCs or T cells enriched from blood (not recorded which). The source of this sequence is a woman younger than 45 who had recovered from COVID-19. CDR3 amino acids: CASSTRLTSRNTGELFF. The CDR3 DNA is TGTGCCAGTAGTACTCGATTGACTAGTAGGAACACCGGGGAGCTGTTTTTT.